Below, 29 T cell receptor beta chains from the same sample are listed, as sequenced in a study of PD-L1 blockade in urothelial cancer. Time point meaning: peripheral blood 6 weeks after treatment start. Libraries were prepared by immunoSEQ multiplex PCR; TCRdb keeps only in-frame clonotypes and omits some of them. The table shows around 24,000 clones, with more than 70% occurring only once. Sequenced here: PBMCs, sampled around atezolizumab (anti-PD-L1) treatment. The receptor source for this set is a man between 65 and 85 years old with urothelial cancer.

The CDR3 region has the DNA TGTGCCAGCAGCCCCGTTCCGCGGGCGAACACTGAAGCTTTCTTT. It yields the protein CASSPVPRANTEAFF. V usage is TRBV7-2 and J usage is TRBJ1-1; the D is unclear. CDR1 is SGHTA and CDR2 is FQGNSA in the germline V gene. Trimming took off 5 bases at V and 1 base at J, with 14 bases between the two ends. There are 15 residues in the CDR3.

This rearrangement joins TRBV6-4 to TRBJ2-3; possibly TRBD2 for D (5 bases). CDR1 and CDR2 from the germline V gene are MRHNA and SNTAGT. CDR3 length: 14 residues. The V and J ends lost 4 bases and 2 bases respectively, with 10 bases between them. CDR3 bases: TGTGCCAGCAGTGTAGACTACTCCACAGATACGCAGTATTTT. It encodes CASSVDYSTDTQYF.

The chain combines TRBV21-1 with TRBJ2-1; the table names TRBD2, a call not compared with the DNA. TRBV21-1 is labeled a pseudogene. The CDR3 length is 17 residues. CDR3 bases: TGTGCCAGCAGCAAAAATACCGGACTAGCGGGAGGGAATGAGCAGTTCTTC. Its translation is CASSKNTGLAGGNEQFF.

The chain uses TRBV11-2 and TRBJ2-3; 10 bases fit TRBD1. Germline lookup yields CDR1 SGHAT and CDR2 FQNNGV. The J segment lost 1 base and the V segment lost 1 base, leaving 8 bases of the junction unmatched. CDR3 length: 18 amino acids. The DNA for the CDR3 is TGTGCCAGCAGCTTAGGAACCCGGACAGGGGGTGGCACAGATACGCAGTATTTT. Its protein product is CASSLGTRTGGGTDTQYF.

V and J are TRBV6-1 and TRBJ1-1; D is undetermined. Germline V lookup: CDR1 MNHNS, CDR2 SASEGT. The CDR3 length is 14 residues. Trimming left V 3 bases short and J 0 bases short, with 8 bases between. CDR3 amino acids: CASSDLPLNTEAFF. CDR3 nucleotides: TGTGCCAGCAGTGACCTCCCCTTGAACACTGAAGCTTTCTTT.

The chain has TRBV6-5 and TRBJ1-2; D is possibly TRBD1 (6 bases). Between the trimmed V and J ends, which lost 0 bases and 6 bases, there was a span of 17 bases. This CDR3 comprises 16 residues. Germline CDR1 is MNHEY and CDR2 is SVGAGI. CDR3 nucleotides: TGTGCCAGCAGTTACTCTCAAGTAGGGGGAAAGAATGGCTACACCTTC. Its translation: CASSYSQVGGKNGYTF.

CDR3 residues: CASSLQLAGGGDEQFF. The CDR3 nucleotides are TGTGCCAGCAGCTTACAACTAGCGGGAGGGGGGGATGAGCAGTTCTTC. The gene calls are TRBV5-4 and TRBJ2-1; 13 bases match TRBD2. V lost 2 bases, J lost 8 bases, and 7 bases stayed unmatched. This CDR3 spans 16 amino acids. Per germline, CDR1 SGHNT and CDR2 YYREEE (reference sequence).

This clone is a singleton in its sample. The chain uses TRBV4-3 and TRBJ2-1; 9 positions agree with TRBD2. CDR3 length equals 17 residues. Germline V gene sequence: CDR1 LGHNA, CDR2 YSLEER. V was clipped by 0 bases and J by 2 bases; unmatched bases: 5. Here the CDR3 reads CASSQEIAGDPYNEQFF. CDR3 nucleotides: TGCGCCAGCAGCCAAGAGATAGCGGGAGACCCCTACAATGAGCAGTTCTTC.

The chain has TRBV11-2 and TRBJ2-7, with 8 bases aligning to TRBD1. The length of the CDR3 is 12 residues. The V segment lost 5 bases and the J segment 9 bases; nucleotides outside the gene matches: 6. CDR1 and CDR2 from the germline V gene are SGHAT and FQNNGV. The CDR3 coding sequence is TGTGCCAGCAGCGGACAGGGCTTTGGGCAGTACTTC. Protein: CASSGQGFGQYF.

The chain recombines TRBV15 with TRBJ2-3; TRBD2 matches 9 bases. V gave up 0 bases and J gave up 1 base; unmatched junction bases: 5. The germline CDR1 and CDR2 sequences are LNHNV and YYDKDF (reference sequence). The CDR3 spans 17 residues. The CDR3 sequence: CATSREPSGKGTDTQYF. The CDR3 DNA is TGTGCCACCAGCAGAGAGCCTAGCGGGAAAGGCACAGATACGCAGTATTTT.

The chain recombines TRBV7-9 with TRBJ2-1, with 7 bases identical to TRBD2. V gave up 8 bases and J gave up 8 bases; unmatched junction bases: 6. CDR3 length: 12 residues. CDR1 and CDR2 (germline): SEHNR, FQNEAQ (reference sequence). CDR3 nucleotide sequence: TGTGCCAGCTACTCGGGAGGCCATGAGCAGTTCTTC. It translates to CASYSGGHEQFF. The complete variable domain, with remaining parts taken from reference TRBV7-9 and TRBJ2-1, reads DTGVSQNPRHKITKRGQNVTFRCDPISEHNRLYWYRQTLGQGPEFLTYFQNEAQLEKSRLLSDRFSAERPKGSFSTLEIQRTEQGDSAMYLCASYSGGHEQFFGPGTRLTVL.

The chain is built from TRBV19 and TRBJ2-1; possibly TRBD2 for D (6 bases). Per germline, CDR1 LNHDA and CDR2 SQIVND (reference sequence). The CDR3 spans 14 residues. Deletions cut 5 bases from V and 8 bases from J, with 16 bases between. The CDR3 DNA follows: TGTGCCAGTAGTGATCCGACTAGGCCCCATGAGCAGTTCTTC. Amino acid sequence: CASSDPTRPHEQFF. Using reference TRBV19 and TRBJ2-1 for the parts outside the CDR3, the full variable domain is DGGITQSPKYLFRKEGQNVTLSCEQNLNHDAMYWYRQDPGQGLRLIYYSQIVNDFQKGDIAEGYSVSREKKESFPLTVTSAQKNPTAFYLCASSDPTRPHEQFFGPGTRLTVL.

This chain links TRBV11-3 with TRBJ2-3; maybe TRBD2 (5 bases). The CDR3 is 15 residues long. In germline, CDR1 is SGHNT, CDR2 YENEEA. The ends were cut back, 3 bases at V and 0 bases at J, with 10 bases in the middle. The CDR3 sequence: CASSFRRGSTDTQYF. The CDR3 DNA reads TGTGCCAGCAGCTTCCGCCGGGGAAGCACAGATACGCAGTATTTT.

The rearrangement links TRBV6-5 to TRBJ1-2; 7 nucleotides match TRBD1. Germline CDR1 MNHEY, CDR2 SVGAGI. This CDR3 spans 13 amino acids. V shed 6 bases, J shed 6 bases, and the junction held 7 bases outside the gene matches. The CDR3 sequence: CASRGDRDNGYTF. DNA for the CDR3: TGTGCCAGCAGGGGAGACAGGGATAATGGCTACACCTTC.

The V and J genes are TRBV21-1 and TRBJ1-1. TRBV21-1 counts as a pseudogene. The CDR3 totals 17 residues. The CDR3 sequence is CASSKRMPLRMNTEAFF. In DNA, the CDR3 is TGTGCCAGCAGCAAACGTATGCCACTAAGGATGAACACTGAAGCTTTCTTT.

The chain couples TRBV7-3 to TRBJ2-2; D is unclear. This CDR3 contains 15 residues. Germline V gene lookup returns CDR1 SGHTA and CDR2 FQGTGA. Between the trimmed V and J ends, which lost 5 bases and 1 base, there was a span of 11 bases. The CDR3 loop is CASSPHHLNTGELFF. For the CDR3, the DNA is TGTGCCAGCAGCCCTCACCACTTGAACACCGGGGAGCTGTTTTTT.

V and J are TRBV5-4 and TRBJ2-5; maybe TRBD2 (5 bases). The V end lost 0 bases, the J end lost 5 bases, and 11 bases lay between the germline ends. The germline CDR1 and CDR2 sequences are SGHNT and YYREEE (reference sequence). This CDR3 is 14 amino acids long. Here the CDR3 DNA reads TGTGCCAGCAGCTTGGCCGGAGGTGCTGAGACCCAGTACTTC. This translates into CASSLAGGAETQYF.

CDR3 amino acids: CATRDRGPLAFF. The CDR3 DNA sequence: TGTGCCACCAGGGACAGGGGCCCCCTTGCTTTCTTT. The chain carries TRBV2 and TRBJ1-1; 10 bases are shared with TRBD1. Losses at the gene ends were 10 bases for V and 11 bases for J; bases not matched to a gene: 10. This CDR3 region has 12 residues. Per germline, CDR1 SNHLY and CDR2 FYNNEI. Full variable domain (missing parts from reference TRBV2 and TRBJ1-1): EPEVTQTPSHQVTQMGQEVILRCVPISNHLYFYWYRQILGQKVEFLVSFYNNEISEKSEIFDDQFSVERPDGSNFTLKIRSTKLEDSAMYFCATRDRGPLAFFGQGTRLTVV.

The chain carries TRBV28 and TRBJ1-1; D unclear. CDR1 and CDR2 from the germline V gene are MDHEN and SYDVKM. The CDR3 is 14 amino acids. The V end was cut by 0 bases, the J end by 2 bases, with 7 bases between. The CDR3 is CASSLWPGNTEAFF. In nucleotides, the CDR3 is TGTGCCAGCAGTTTATGGCCGGGTAACACTGAAGCTTTCTTT. Together with reference TRBV28 and TRBJ1-1, the CDR3 gives the full variable domain: DVKVTQSSRYLVKRTGEKVFLECVQDMDHENMFWYRQDPGLGLRLIYFSYDVKMKEKGDIPEGYSVSREKKERFSLILESASTNQTSMYLCASSLWPGNTEAFFGQGTRLTVV.

The chain links TRBV21-1 to TRBJ2-5; no check of the table's D call, TRBD1, against the DNA was made. TRBV21-1 corresponds to a pseudogene. This CDR3 region has 13 residues. In DNA form, the CDR3 reads TGTGCCAGCAGTGGACAGGGCGAAGAGACCCAGTACTTC. Encoded protein: CASSGQGEETQYF.

The chain has TRBV2 and TRBJ1-1; the match to TRBD1 covers 7 bases. The length of the CDR3 is 16 residues. V lost 1 base to trimming and J lost 0 bases; unmatched junction nucleotides: 5. Germline V gives CDR1 SNHLY, CDR2 FYNNEI. The CDR3 coding sequence is TGTGCCAGCAGTGAAGGGGAGACAGGGTTGAACACTGAAGCTTTCTTT. Translating gives CASSEGETGLNTEAFF.

The V and J genes are TRBV7-2 and TRBJ2-1; 7 bases are shared with TRBD2. The junction had 5 bases not matched to a gene; V was cut back by 3 bases and J by 0 bases. The CDR3 totals 16 residues. Germline V gene lookup returns CDR1 SGHTA and CDR2 FQGNSA. CDR3 DNA sequence: TGTGCCAGCAGCTTGGCGGGAGCCTCCTCCTACAATGAGCAGTTCTTC. This translates into CASSLAGASSYNEQFF.

The genes are TRBV5-6 and TRBJ2-6; 7 bases line up with TRBD1. The germline gives CDR1 SGHDT, CDR2 YYEEEE. This CDR3 comprises 16 residues. V shed 6 bases, J shed 2 bases, and the junction held 8 bases outside the gene matches. This CDR3 reads CASTLKQGTGANVLTF. The CDR3, as DNA: TGTGCCAGCACCCTCAAACAGGGGACTGGGGCCAACGTCCTGACTTTC.

The chain employs TRBV4-2 and TRBJ1-2, with 10 bases lining up with TRBD1. CDR3 length: 15 residues. Losses at the gene ends were 1 base for V and 4 bases for J; bases not matched to a gene: 3. The germline V gene has CDR1 LGHNA and CDR2 YNFKEQ. CDR3 sequence reads: CASSQGRTGGYGYTF. Written as DNA, the CDR3 is TGTGCCAGCAGCCAAGGGCGGACAGGGGGCTATGGCTACACCTTC.

The chain employs TRBV5-1 and TRBJ1-5; TRBD1 aligns across 10 bases. Trimming removed 5 bases from V and 5 bases from J; junction bases left unmatched: 7. CDR3 length equals 15 residues. Germline V gene sequence: CDR1 SGHRS, CDR2 YFSETQ. The CDR3 sequence is CASRGGTGDDQPQHF. The DNA for the CDR3 is TGCGCCAGCAGGGGGGGGACAGGGGATGATCAGCCCCAGCATTTT.

This clone has more than one count but fewer than ten. The chain combines TRBV7-9 with TRBJ1-5, with D hard to call. Per the germline V gene, CDR1 is SEHNR and CDR2 is FQNEAQ (reference sequence). V was clipped by 5 bases and J by 1 base, with 9 bases between them. This CDR3 spans 14 amino acids. Written as DNA, the CDR3 is TGTGCCAGCAGCCACTCCCGCAGCAATCAGCCCCAGCATTTT. Its protein is CASSHSRSNQPQHF.

V is TRBV7-2 and J is TRBJ2-7, with D unresolved. Germline V gene lookup returns CDR1 SGHTA and CDR2 FQGNSA. V lost 0 bases and J 5 bases, leaving 11 bases between the germline ends. The CDR3 sequence is 14 residues long. Here the CDR3 reads CASSLASPIHEQYF. The CDR3 DNA reads TGTGCCAGCAGCTTAGCTTCCCCCATCCACGAGCAGTACTTC.

V gene TRBV5-1 combines with J gene TRBJ1-3, with 9 bases lining up with TRBD1. J lost 1 base, V lost 0 bases, and 5 bases had no gene match. The CDR3 has 17 residues. Germline V CDR1 and CDR2: SGHRS, YFSETQ. For the CDR3, the DNA is TGCGCCAGCAGCTTGGGGTCGGGACAGGGTTCTGGAAACACCATATATTTT. Translating it yields CASSLGSGQGSGNTIYF.

This clone was seen a handful of times. This rearrangement joins TRBV7-9 to TRBJ1-1; 10 bases match TRBD1. The CDR3 contains 14 residues. V was clipped by 5 bases and J by 1 base; unmatched bases: 1. Germline values: CDR1 SEHNR, CDR2 FQNEAQ (reference sequence). The CDR3 is CASSRQGANTEAFF. CDR3 coding DNA: TGTGCCAGCAGCCGACAGGGGGCGAACACTGAAGCTTTCTTT.